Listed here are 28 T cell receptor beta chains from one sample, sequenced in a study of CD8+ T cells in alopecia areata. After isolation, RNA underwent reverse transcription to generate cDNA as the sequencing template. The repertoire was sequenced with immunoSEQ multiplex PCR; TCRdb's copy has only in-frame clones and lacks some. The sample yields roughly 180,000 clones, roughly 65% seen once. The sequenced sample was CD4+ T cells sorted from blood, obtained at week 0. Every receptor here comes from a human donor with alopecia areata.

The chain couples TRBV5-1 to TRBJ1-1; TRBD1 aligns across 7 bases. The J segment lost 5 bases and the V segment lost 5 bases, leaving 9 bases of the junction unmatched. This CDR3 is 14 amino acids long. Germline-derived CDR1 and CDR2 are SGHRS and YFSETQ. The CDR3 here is CASSGRTGWTEAFF. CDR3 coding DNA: TGCGCCAGCAGTGGTCGGACAGGCTGGACTGAAGCTTTCTTT.

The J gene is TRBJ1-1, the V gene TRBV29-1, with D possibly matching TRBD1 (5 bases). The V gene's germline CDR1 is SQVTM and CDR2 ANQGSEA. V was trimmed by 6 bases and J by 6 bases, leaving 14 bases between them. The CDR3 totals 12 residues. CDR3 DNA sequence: TGCAGCGTGCTAGGGGTTCTTGCTGAAGCTTTCTTT. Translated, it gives CSVLGVLAEAFF.

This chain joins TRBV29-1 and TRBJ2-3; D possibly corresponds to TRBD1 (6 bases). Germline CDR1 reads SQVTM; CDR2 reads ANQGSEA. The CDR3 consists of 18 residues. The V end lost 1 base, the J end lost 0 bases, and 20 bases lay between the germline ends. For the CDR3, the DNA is TGCAGCGTTGAAGGTGGGGTGGCAGGGGTCCCTAGCACAGATACGCAGTATTTT. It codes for CSVEGGVAGVPSTDTQYF.

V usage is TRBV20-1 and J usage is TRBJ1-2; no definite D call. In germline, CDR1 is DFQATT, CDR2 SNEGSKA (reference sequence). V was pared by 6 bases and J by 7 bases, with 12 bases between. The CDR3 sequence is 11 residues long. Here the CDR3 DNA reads TGCAGTGCCCGGGCGAGGGCTGGCTACACCTTC. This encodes CSARARAGYTF.

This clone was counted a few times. The CDR3 DNA reads as TGTGCCATCAGTGAGACGCGGGACTATGGCTACACCTTC. Amino acid sequence: CAISETRDYGYTF. V usage is TRBV10-3 and J usage is TRBJ1-2; D not certain. The V and J ends lost 2 bases and 3 bases respectively, with 7 bases between them. This CDR3 region has 13 residues. Germline values: CDR1 ENHRY, CDR2 SYGVKD.

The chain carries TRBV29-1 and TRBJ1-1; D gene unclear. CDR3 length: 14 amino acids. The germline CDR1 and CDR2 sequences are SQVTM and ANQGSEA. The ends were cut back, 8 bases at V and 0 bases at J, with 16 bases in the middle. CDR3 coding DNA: TGCAGCACCTCCCTGGGATCCATGAACACTGAAGCTTTCTTT. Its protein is CSTSLGSMNTEAFF.

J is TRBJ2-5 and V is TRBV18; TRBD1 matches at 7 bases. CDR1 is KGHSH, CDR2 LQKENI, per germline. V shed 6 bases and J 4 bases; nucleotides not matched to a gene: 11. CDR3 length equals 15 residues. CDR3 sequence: CASSPRTGERETQYF. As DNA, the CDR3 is TGTGCCAGCTCCCCGCGGACAGGAGAAAGAGAGACCCAGTACTTC.

For the CDR3, the DNA is TGTGCCAGCAGCTTAGGTTTCTCCCTTCGGGAAGGATACACAGATACGCAGTATTTT. Its protein product is CASSLGFSLREGYTDTQYF. The chain combines TRBV11-2 with TRBJ2-3; the D gene is possibly TRBD2 (5 bases). Germline V gene data show CDR1 as SGHAT and CDR2 as FQNNGV. V lost 1 base, J lost 2 bases, and 22 bases lay in between. This CDR3 contains 19 residues.

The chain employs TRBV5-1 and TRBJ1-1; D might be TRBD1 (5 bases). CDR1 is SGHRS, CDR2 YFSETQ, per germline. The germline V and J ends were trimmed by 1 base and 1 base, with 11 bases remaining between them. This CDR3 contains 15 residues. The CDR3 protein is CASSLRPTGNTEAFF. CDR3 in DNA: TGCGCCAGCAGCTTGAGGCCTACAGGGAACACTGAAGCTTTCTTT.

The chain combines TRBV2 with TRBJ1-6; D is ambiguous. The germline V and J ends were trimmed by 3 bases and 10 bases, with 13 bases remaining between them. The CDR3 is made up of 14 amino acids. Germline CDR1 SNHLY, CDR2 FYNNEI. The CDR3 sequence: CASSEEVNGSPLHF. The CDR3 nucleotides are TGTGCCAGCAGTGAGGAAGTTAATGGGTCACCCCTCCACTTT.

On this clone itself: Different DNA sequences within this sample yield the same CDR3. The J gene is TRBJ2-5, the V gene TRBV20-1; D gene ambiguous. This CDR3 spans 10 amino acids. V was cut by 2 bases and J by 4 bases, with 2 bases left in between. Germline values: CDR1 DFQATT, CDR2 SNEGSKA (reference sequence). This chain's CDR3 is CSARRETQYF. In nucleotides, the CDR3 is TGCAGTGCTAGACGAGAGACCCAGTACTTC.

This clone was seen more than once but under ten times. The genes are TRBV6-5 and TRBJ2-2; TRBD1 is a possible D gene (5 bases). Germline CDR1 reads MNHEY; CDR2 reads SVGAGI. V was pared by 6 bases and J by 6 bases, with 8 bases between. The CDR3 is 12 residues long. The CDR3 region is CASRGDSGELFF. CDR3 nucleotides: TGTGCCAGCAGAGGGGATTCCGGGGAGCTGTTTTTT.

The CDR3 bases are TGTGCCTGGAGTCGGGAAAAATCAGTTAATGGCTACACCTTC. It specifies CAWSREKSVNGYTF. The chain recombines TRBV30 with TRBJ1-2; no reliable D call. Per the germline V gene, CDR1 is GTSNPN and CDR2 is SVGIG (reference sequence). V was cut by 2 bases and J by 6 bases, with 16 bases left in between. There are 14 residues in the CDR3.

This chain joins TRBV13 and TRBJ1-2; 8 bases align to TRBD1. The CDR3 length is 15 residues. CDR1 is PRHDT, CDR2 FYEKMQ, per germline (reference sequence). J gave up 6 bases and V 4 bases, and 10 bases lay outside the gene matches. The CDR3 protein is CASSSGQGGVNGYTF. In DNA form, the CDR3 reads TGTGCCAGCAGCTCCGGACAGGGAGGGGTAAATGGCTACACCTTC.

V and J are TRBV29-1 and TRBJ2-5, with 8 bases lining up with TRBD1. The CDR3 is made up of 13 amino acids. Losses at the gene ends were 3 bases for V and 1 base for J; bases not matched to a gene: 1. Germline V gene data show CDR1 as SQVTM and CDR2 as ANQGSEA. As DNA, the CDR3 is TGCAGCGTTGAGGGACAGGTCCAAGAGACCCAGTACTTC. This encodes CSVEGQVQETQYF.

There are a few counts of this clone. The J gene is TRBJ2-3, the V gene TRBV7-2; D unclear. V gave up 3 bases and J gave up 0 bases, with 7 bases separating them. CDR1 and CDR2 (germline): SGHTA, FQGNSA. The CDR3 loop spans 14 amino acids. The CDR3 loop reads CASSFGISTDTQYF. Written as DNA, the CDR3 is TGTGCCAGCAGCTTCGGTATTAGCACAGATACGCAGTATTTT.

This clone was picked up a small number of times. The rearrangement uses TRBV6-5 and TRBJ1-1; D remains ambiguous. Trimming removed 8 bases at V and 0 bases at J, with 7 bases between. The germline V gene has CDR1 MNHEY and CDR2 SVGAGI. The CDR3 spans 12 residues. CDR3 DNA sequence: TGTGCCAGCCTAGGGATGAACACTGAAGCTTTCTTT. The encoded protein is CASLGMNTEAFF.

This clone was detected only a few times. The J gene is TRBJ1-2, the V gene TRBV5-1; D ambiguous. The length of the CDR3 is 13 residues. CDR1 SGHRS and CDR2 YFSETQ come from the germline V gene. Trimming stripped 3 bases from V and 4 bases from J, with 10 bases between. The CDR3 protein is CASSSQDGYGYTF. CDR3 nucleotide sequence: TGCGCCAGCAGCTCCCAGGACGGCTATGGCTACACCTTC.

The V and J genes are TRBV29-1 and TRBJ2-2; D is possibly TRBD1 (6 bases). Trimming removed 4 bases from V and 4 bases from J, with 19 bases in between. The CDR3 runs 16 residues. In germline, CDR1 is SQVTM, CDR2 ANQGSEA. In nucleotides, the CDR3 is TGCAGCGTTGGGCTCAGGGGACATCAAGCCACCGGGGAGCTGTTTTTT. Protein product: CSVGLRGHQATGELFF.

CDR3 DNA: TGTGCCAGCAGGACGATCCAGGGGTTGGAAGCTTTCTTT. It translates to CASRTIQGLEAFF. This rearrangement joins TRBV6-6 to TRBJ1-1; weak D call: TRBD1 (6 bases). The CDR3 contains 13 residues. CDR1 and CDR2 (germline): MNHNY, SVGAGI (reference sequence). Trimming took 6 bases from V and 8 from J, leaving 16 bases between them.

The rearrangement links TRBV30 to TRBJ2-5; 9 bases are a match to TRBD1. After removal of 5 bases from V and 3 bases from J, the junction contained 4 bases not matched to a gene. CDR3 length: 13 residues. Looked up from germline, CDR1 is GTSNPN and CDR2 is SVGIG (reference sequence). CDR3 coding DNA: TGTGCCTGGTCTCGGACAGGGGAAGAGACCCAGTACTTC. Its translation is CAWSRTGEETQYF. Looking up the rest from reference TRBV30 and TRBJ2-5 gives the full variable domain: SQTIHQWPATLVQPVGSPLSLECTVEGTSNPNLYWYRQAAGRGLQLLFYSVGIGQISSEVPQNLSASRPQDRQFILSSKKLLLSDSGFYLCAWSRTGEETQYFGPGTRLLVL.

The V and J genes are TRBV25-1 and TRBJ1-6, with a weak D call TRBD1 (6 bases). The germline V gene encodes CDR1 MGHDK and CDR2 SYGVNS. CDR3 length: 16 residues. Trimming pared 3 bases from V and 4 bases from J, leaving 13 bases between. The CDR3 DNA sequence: TGTGCCAGCAGTGAGGGGGGACACCCATATAATTCACCCCTCCACTTT. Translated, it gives CASSEGGHPYNSPLHF.

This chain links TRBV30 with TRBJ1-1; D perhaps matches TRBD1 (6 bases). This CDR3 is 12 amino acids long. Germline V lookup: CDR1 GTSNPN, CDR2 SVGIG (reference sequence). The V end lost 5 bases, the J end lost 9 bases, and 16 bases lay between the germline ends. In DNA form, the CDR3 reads TGTGCCTGGGTGGTCGGGGGCGGTAAAGCTTTCTTT. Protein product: CAWVVGGGKAFF. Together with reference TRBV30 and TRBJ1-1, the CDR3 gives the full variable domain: SQTIHQWPATLVQPVGSPLSLECTVEGTSNPNLYWYRQAAGRGLQLLFYSVGIGQISSEVPQNLSASRPQDRQFILSSKKLLLSDSGFYLCAWVVGGGKAFFGQGTRLTVV.

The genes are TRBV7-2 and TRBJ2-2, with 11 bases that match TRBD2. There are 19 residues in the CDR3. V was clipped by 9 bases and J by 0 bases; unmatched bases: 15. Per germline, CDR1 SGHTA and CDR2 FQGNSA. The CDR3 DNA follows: TGTGCCAGTAAGAAAGGGACTAGCGGATACTCGGCGAACACCGGGGAGCTGTTTTTT. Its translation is CASKKGTSGYSANTGELFF.

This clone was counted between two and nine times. The CDR3 is CASSVGLAQDTQYF. The DNA of the CDR3 is TGCGCCAGCAGCGTTGGACTAGCCCAGGATACGCAGTATTTT. The rearrangement joins TRBV4-3 to TRBJ2-3, with 8 bases matching TRBD2. The CDR3 loop spans 14 amino acids. V gave up 5 bases and J gave up 6 bases; unmatched junction bases: 7. Germline lookup yields CDR1 LGHNA and CDR2 YSLEER.

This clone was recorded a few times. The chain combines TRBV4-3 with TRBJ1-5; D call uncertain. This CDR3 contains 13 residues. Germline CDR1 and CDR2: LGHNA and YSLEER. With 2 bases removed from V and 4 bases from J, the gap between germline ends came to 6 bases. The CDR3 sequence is CASSQRGNQPQHF. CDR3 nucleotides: TGCGCCAGCAGCCAACGGGGTAATCAGCCCCAGCATTTT.

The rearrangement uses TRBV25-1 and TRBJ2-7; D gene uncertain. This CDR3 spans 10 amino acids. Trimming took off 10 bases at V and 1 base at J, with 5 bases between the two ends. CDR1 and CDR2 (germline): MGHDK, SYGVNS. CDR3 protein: CANRSYEQYF. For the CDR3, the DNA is TGTGCCAACCGGTCCTACGAGCAGTACTTC.

CDR3 bases: TGTGCCAGCAGTTTACCCCCCGGCGCGGCTTTCTTT. Encoded protein: CASSLPPGAAFF. The chain carries TRBV27 and TRBJ1-1; D remains unclear. The CDR3 consists of 12 residues. Per the germline V gene, CDR1 is MNHEY and CDR2 is SMNVEV (reference sequence). V shed 2 bases and J shed 11 bases, with 12 bases lying between them.